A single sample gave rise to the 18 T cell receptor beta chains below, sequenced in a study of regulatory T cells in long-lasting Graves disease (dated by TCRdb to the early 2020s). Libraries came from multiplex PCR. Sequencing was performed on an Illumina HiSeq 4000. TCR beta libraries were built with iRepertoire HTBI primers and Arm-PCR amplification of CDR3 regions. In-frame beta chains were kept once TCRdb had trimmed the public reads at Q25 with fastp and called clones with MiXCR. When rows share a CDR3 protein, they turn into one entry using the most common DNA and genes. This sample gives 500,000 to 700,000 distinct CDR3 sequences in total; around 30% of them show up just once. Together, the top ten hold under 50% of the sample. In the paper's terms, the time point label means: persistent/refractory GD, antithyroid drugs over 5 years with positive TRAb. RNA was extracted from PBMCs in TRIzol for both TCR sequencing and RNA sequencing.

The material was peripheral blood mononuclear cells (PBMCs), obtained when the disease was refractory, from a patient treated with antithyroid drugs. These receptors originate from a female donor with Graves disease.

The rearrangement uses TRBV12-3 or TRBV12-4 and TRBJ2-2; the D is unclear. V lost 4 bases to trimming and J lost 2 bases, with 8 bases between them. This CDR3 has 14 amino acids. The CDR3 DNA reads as TGTGCCAGCAGTTCCCGGGCCAACACCGGGGAGCTGTTTTTT. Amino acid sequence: CASSSRANTGELFF.

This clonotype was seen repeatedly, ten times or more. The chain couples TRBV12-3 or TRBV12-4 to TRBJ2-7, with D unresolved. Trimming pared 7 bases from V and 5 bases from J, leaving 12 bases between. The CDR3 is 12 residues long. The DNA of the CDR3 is TGTGCCAGCACCCGGGTCGGTAACGAGCAGTACTTC. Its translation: CASTRVGNEQYF.

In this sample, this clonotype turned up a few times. CDR3 sequence (DNA): TGTGCCAGCAGCGCGAGGGACAGCTTAAGCTCCTACGAGCAGTACTTC. Protein product: CASSARDSLSSYEQYF. The chain has TRBV11-2 and TRBJ2-7; TRBD1 matches 7 bases. The CDR3 extends over 16 amino acids. Trimming removed 5 bases from V and 0 bases from J; junction bases left unmatched: 10. CDR1 SGHAT and CDR2 FQNNGV come from the germline V gene.

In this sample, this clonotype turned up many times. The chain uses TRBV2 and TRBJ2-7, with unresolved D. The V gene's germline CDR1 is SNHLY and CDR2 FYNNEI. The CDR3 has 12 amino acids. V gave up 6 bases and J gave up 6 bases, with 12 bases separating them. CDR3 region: CASRPSGSEQYF. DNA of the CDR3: TGTGCCAGCAGGCCCTCGGGTAGCGAGCAGTACTTC.

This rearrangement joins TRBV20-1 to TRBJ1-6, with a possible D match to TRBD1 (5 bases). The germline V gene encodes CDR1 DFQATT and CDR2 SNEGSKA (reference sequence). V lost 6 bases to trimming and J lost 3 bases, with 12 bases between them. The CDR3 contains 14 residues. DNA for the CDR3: TGCAGTGCAACCGAGACAGACTATAATTCACCCCTCCACTTT. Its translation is CSATETDYNSPLHF.

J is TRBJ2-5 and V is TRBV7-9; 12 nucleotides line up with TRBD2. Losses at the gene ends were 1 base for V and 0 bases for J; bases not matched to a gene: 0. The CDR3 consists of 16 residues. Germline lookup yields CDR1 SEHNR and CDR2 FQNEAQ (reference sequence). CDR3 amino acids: CASSLGTSGNQETQYF. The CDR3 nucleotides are TGTGCCAGCAGCTTAGGGACTAGCGGGAACCAAGAGACCCAGTACTTC.

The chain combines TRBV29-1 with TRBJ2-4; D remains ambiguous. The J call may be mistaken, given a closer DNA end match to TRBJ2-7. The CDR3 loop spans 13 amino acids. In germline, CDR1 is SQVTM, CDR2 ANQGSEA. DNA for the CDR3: TGCAGCGTTGAGGCAGGCCCATCCTACGAGCAGTACTTC. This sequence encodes CSVEAGPSYEQYF.

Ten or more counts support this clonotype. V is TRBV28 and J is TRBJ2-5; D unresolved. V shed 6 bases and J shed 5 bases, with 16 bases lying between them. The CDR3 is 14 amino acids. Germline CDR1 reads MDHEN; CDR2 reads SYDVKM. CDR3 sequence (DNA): TGTGCCAGCAGCCCCCTTGACGGAAGGGAGACCCAGTACTTC. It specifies CASSPLDGRETQYF.

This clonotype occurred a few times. CDR3 in amino acids: CASKFAANTEAFF. The CDR3 DNA is TGTGCCAGCAAGTTCGCAGCGAACACTGAAGCTTTCTTT. V usage is TRBV27 and J usage is TRBJ1-1; D call uncertain. The germline V and J ends were trimmed by 7 bases and 1 base, with 10 bases remaining between them. CDR3 length equals 13 residues. Per germline, CDR1 MNHEY and CDR2 SMNVEV (reference sequence).

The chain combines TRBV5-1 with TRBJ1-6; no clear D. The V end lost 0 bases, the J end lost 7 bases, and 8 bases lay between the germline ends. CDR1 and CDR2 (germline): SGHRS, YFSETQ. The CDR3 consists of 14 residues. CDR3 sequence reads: CASSLGMENSPLHF. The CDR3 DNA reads TGCGCCAGCAGCTTGGGGATGGAAAATTCACCCCTCCACTTT.

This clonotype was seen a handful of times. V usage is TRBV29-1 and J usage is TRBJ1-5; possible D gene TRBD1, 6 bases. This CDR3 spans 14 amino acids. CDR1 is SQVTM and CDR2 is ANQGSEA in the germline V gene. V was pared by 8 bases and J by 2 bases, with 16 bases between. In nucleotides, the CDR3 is TGCAGCATCACAGACGCAGGGGGCAATCAGCCCCAGCATTTT. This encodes CSITDAGGNQPQHF.

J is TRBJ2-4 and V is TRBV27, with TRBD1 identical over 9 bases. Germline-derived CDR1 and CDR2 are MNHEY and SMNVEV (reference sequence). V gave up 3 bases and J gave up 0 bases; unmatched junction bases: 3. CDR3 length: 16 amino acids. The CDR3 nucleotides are TGTGCCAGCAGTTTGTTGGGACAGGGAGCCAAAAACATTCAGTACTTC. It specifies CASSLLGQGAKNIQYF.

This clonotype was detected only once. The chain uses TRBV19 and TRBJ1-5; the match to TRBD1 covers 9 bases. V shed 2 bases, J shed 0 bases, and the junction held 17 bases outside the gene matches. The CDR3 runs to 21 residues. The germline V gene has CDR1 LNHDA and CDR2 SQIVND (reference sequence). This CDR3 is CASSIKDWDRVALDSNQPQHF. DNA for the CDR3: TGTGCCAGTAGTATAAAAGATTGGGACAGGGTGGCTCTCGATAGCAATCAGCCCCAGCATTTT.

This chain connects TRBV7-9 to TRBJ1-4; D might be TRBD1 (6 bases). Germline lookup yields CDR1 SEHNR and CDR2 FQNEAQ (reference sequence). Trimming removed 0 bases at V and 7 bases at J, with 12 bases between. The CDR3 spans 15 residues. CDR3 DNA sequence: TGTGCCAGCAGCTTAGCTCAGGGGAGGACTGAAAAACTGTTTTTT. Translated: CASSLAQGRTEKLFF.

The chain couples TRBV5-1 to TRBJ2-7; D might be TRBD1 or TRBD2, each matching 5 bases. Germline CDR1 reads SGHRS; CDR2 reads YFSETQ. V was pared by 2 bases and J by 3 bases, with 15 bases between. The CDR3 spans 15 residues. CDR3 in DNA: TGCGCCAGCAGCTTTAGTCCGGGACGATACTACGAGCAGTACTTC. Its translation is CASSFSPGRYYEQYF.

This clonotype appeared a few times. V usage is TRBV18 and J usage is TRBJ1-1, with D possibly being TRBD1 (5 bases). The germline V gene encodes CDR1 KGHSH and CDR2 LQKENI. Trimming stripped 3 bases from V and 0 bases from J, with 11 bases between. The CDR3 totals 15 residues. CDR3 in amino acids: CASSPGRTMNTEAFF. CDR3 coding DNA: TGTGCCAGCTCACCGGGACGCACCATGAACACTGAAGCTTTCTTT.

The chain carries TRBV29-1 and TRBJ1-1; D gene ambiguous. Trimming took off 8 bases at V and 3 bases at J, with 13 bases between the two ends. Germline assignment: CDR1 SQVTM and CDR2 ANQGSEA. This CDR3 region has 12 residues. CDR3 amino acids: CSITDGHTEAFF. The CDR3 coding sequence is TGCAGCATAACGGACGGACACACTGAAGCTTTCTTT.

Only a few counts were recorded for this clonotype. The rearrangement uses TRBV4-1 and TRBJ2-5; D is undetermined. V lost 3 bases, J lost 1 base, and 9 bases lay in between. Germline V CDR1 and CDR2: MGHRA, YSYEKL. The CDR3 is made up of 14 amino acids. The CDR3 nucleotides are TGCGCCAGCAGCCATCCCAGACCCCAAGAGACCCAGTACTTC. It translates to CASSHPRPQETQYF.